Below are 12 T cell receptor beta chains sequenced from a single sample in a study of blood T cell repertoires in COVID-19. Only in-frame clones appear in the TCRdb table, and some are missing; sequencing was by immunoSEQ multiplex PCR. Among around 120,000 clones listed, 85% to 90% were seen once. The sequenced material came from peripheral blood. The receptors originated from a woman of 80 years or more with acute or convalescent COVID-19.

The chain recombines TRBV18 with TRBJ2-4, with no clear D. The V end was cut by 5 bases, the J end by 2 bases, with 16 bases between. Germline V gene data show CDR1 as KGHSH and CDR2 as LQKENI. This CDR3 is 16 amino acids long. Written as DNA, the CDR3 is TGTGCCAGCTCAACCACTGAGGCGGTTTCCAAAAACATTCAGTACTTC. Amino acid sequence: CASSTTEAVSKNIQYF.

V gene TRBV29-1 combines with J gene TRBJ1-5; TRBD1 matches at 8 bases. V was pared by 4 bases and J by 6 bases, with 5 bases of the junction left unmatched. Germline V gene lookup returns CDR1 SQVTM and CDR2 ANQGSEA. This CDR3 has 13 amino acids. CDR3 bases: TGCAGCGTTGCCGACAGGGGCACTCAGCCCCAGCATTTT. It yields the protein CSVADRGTQPQHF. The variable domain in full, with the rest retrieved from reference TRBV29-1 and TRBJ1-5, is SAVISQKPSRDICQRGTSLTIQCQVDSQVTMMFWYRQQPGQSLTLIATANQGSEATYESGFVIDKFPISRPNLTFSTLTVSNMSPEDSSIYLCSVADRGTQPQHFGDGTRLSIL.

The chain joins TRBV27 to TRBJ2-3; 12 nucleotides align to TRBD2. Germline V CDR1 and CDR2: MNHEY, SMNVEV (reference sequence). After removal of 0 bases from V and 1 base from J, the junction contained 2 bases not matched to a gene. This CDR3 has 17 amino acids. The CDR3 sequence: CASSLSLAGGGTDTQYF. Written as DNA, the CDR3 is TGTGCCAGCAGTTTATCGCTAGCGGGGGGGGGCACAGATACGCAGTATTTT.

This chain joins TRBV5-1 and TRBJ1-1; D is perhaps TRBD1 (6 bases). In germline, CDR1 is SGHRS, CDR2 YFSETQ. The CDR3 contains 14 residues. V was shortened by 0 bases and J by 3 bases, with 9 bases between the two germline ends. This CDR3 is CASSLEGGHTEAFF. DNA of the CDR3: TGCGCCAGCAGCTTGGAAGGGGGACACACTGAAGCTTTCTTT.

Written as DNA, the CDR3 is TGCAGCGTTGAATTCTTCCTGAACACTGAAGCTTTCTTT. It is translated as CSVEFFLNTEAFF. The rearrangement links TRBV29-1 to TRBJ1-1; D call uncertain. V was clipped by 2 bases and J by 0 bases, with 7 bases between them. The CDR3 sequence is 13 residues long. The germline V gene encodes CDR1 SQVTM and CDR2 ANQGSEA.

V gene TRBV5-1 combines with J gene TRBJ2-5; TRBD2 is a possible D gene (6 bases). Per germline, CDR1 SGHRS and CDR2 YFSETQ. CDR3 length: 16 residues. Deletions cut 1 base from V and 4 bases from J, with 17 bases between. CDR3 DNA: TGCGCCAGCAGCTTGATTCGCAACGGGGGTGGAGAGACCCAGTACTTC. Its translation: CASSLIRNGGGETQYF.

The V gene is TRBV10-3, the J gene TRBJ2-2; TRBD1 is a possible D gene (6 bases). The CDR3 sequence is 13 residues long. The ends were cut back, 5 bases at V and 7 bases at J, with 11 bases in the middle. In germline, CDR1 is ENHRY, CDR2 SYGVKD. The chain's CDR3 is CAISRGGSGELFF. Here the CDR3 DNA reads TGTGCCATCAGTCGTGGGGGCAGCGGGGAGCTGTTTTTT.

The rearrangement links TRBV18 to TRBJ1-2; TRBD1 agrees at 11 bases. Trimming took 3 bases from V and 10 from J; bases not matched to a gene: 7. Germline V lookup: CDR1 KGHSH, CDR2 LQKENI. The CDR3 contains 14 residues. The CDR3 reads CASSPFGQGAVYTF. CDR3 sequence (DNA): TGTGCCAGCTCACCCTTCGGACAGGGGGCCGTCTACACCTTC.

This sequence joins TRBV6-5 and TRBJ2-7; possibly TRBD2 for D (5 bases). Germline V gene sequence: CDR1 MNHEY, CDR2 SVGAGI. This CDR3 has 14 residues. With 2 bases removed from V and 4 bases from J, the gap between germline ends came to 12 bases. The CDR3 region has the DNA TGTGCCAGCAGTTACAGTCTTGAGGGTTACGAGCAGTACTTC. This sequence encodes CASSYSLEGYEQYF.

The chain employs TRBV6-2 or TRBV6-3 and TRBJ1-6; D is unresolved. With 6 bases removed from V and 11 bases from J, the gap between germline ends came to 17 bases. The CDR3 extends over 14 amino acids. CDR1 and CDR2 (germline): MNHEY, SVGEGT. The CDR3 region has the DNA TGTGCCAGCAGCCCCGGTGGTCCCGAGACACCCCTCCACTTT. It codes for CASSPGGPETPLHF.

The chain links TRBV2 to TRBJ2-5, with 8 bases that match TRBD1. CDR1 and CDR2 (germline): SNHLY, FYNNEI. V trimming: 5 bases; J trimming: 2 bases; junction bases outside the gene matches: 7. The CDR3 has 15 residues. In nucleotides, the CDR3 is TGTGCCAGCAGTCTAGGGACAGGCAAACAAGAGACCCAGTACTTC. Amino acid sequence: CASSLGTGKQETQYF.

The chain is built from TRBV11-2 and TRBJ1-2; D unresolved. The V gene lost 7 bases and the J gene lost 5 bases, with 11 bases spanning the gap. The CDR3 covers 12 residues. The germline V gene has CDR1 SGHAT and CDR2 FQNNGV. CDR3 loop: CASTKGGYGYTF. The DNA for the CDR3 is TGTGCCAGCACAAAGGGAGGGTATGGCTACACCTTC.